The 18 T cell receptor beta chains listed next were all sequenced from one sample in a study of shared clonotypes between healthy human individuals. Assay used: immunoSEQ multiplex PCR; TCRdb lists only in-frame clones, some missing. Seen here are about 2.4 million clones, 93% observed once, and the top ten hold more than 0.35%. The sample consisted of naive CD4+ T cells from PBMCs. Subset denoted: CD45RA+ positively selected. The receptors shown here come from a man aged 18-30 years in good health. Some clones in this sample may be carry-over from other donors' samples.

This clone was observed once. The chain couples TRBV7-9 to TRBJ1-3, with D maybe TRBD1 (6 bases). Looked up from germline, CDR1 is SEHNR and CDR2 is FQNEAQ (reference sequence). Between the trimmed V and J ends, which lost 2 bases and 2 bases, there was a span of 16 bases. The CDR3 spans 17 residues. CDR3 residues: CASSLKIPGAPGNTIYF. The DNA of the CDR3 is TGTGCCAGCAGCTTAAAGATACCGGGGGCACCTGGAAACACCATATATTTT.

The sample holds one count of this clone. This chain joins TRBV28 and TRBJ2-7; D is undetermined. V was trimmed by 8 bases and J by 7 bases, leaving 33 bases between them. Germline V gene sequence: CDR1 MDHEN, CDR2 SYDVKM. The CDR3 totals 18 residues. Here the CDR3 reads CASLSAAGAYPTLDEQYF. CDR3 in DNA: TGTGCCAGCCTGTCCGCGGCAGGCGCTTACCCTACGCTAGATGAGCAGTACTTC.

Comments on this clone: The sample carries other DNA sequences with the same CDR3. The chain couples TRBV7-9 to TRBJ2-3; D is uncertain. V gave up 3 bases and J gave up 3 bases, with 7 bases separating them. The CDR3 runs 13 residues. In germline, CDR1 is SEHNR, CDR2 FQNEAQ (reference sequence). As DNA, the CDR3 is TGTGCCAGCAGCTTGTTATCAACAGATACGCAGTATTTT. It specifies CASSLLSTDTQYF.

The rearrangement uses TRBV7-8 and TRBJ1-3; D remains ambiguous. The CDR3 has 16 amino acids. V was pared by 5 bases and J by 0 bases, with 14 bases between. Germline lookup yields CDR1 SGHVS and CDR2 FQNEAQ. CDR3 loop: CASSLDLYYSGNTIYF. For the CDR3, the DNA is TGTGCCAGCAGCCTAGACCTTTACTACTCTGGAAACACCATATATTTT.

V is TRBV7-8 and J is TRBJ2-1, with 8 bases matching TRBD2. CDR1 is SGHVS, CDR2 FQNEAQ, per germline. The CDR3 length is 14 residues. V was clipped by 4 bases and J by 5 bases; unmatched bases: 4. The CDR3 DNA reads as TGTGCCAGCAGCTCGGGACTAGGACACAATGAGCAGTTCTTC. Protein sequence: CASSSGLGHNEQFF.

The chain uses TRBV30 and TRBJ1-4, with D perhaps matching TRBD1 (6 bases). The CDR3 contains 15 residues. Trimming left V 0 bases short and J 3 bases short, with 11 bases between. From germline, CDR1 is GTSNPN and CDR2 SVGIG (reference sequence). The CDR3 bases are TGTGCCTGGAGTGTATTGACAGGAGCTAATGAAAAACTGTTTTTT. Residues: CAWSVLTGANEKLFF.

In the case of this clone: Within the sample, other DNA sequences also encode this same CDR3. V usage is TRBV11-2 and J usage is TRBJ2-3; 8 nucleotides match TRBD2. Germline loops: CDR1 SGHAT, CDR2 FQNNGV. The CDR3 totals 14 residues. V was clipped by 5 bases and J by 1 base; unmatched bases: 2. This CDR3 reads CASSLTSGTDTQYF. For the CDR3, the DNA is TGTGCCAGCAGCCTGACTAGCGGCACAGATACGCAGTATTTT.

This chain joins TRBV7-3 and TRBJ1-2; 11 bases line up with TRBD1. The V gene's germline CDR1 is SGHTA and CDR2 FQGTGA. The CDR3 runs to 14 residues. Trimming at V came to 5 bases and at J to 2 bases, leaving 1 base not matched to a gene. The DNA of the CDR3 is TGTGCCAGCAGCCGGACAGGGGGCAACTATGGCTACACCTTC. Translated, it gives CASSRTGGNYGYTF.

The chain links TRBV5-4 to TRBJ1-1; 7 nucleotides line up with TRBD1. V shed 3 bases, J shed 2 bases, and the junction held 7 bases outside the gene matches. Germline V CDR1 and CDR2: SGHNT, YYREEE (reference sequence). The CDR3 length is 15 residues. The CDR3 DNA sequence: TGTGCCAGCAGCTACGGGGGACAGCCAAACACTGAAGCTTTCTTT. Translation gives CASSYGGQPNTEAFF.

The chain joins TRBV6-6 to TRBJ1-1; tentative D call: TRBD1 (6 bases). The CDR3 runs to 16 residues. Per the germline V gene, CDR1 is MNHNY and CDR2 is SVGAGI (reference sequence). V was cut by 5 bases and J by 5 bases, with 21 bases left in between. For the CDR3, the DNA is TGTGCCAGCAGTCCAGGCCCGGGGGGCGGAGGGACTGAAGCTTTCTTT. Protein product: CASSPGPGGGGTEAFF.

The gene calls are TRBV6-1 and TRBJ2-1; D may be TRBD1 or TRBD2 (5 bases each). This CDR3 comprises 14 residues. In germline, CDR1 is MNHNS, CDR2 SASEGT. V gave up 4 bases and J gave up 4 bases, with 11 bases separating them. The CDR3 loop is CASSVSGRYNEQFF. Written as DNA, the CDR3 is TGTGCCAGCAGTGTATCGGGACGGTACAATGAGCAGTTCTTC.

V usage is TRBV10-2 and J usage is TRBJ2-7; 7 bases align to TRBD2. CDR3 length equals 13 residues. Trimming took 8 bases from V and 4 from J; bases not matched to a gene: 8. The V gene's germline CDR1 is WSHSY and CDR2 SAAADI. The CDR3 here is CASGEAGGYEQYF. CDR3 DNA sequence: TGCGCCAGCGGGGAGGCCGGGGGGTACGAGCAGTACTTC.

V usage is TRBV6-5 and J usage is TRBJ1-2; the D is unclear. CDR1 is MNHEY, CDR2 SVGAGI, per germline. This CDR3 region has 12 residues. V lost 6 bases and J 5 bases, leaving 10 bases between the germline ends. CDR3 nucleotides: TGTGCCAGCAGCAGACGACCTTATGGCTACACCTTC. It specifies CASSRRPYGYTF.

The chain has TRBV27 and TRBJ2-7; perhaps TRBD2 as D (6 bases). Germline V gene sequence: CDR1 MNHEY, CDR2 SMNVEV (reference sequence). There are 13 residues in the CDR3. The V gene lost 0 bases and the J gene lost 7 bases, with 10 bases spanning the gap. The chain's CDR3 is CASSLSGTGEQYF. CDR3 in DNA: TGTGCCAGCAGTTTATCGGGGACTGGGGAGCAGTACTTC.

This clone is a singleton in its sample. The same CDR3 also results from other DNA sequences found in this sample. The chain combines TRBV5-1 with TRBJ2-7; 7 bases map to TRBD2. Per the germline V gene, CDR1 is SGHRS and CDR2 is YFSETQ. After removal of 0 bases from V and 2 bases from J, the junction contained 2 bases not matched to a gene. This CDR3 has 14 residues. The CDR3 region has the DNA TGCGCCAGCAGCTTGGAAAGCGGGACCTACGAGCAGTACTTC. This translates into CASSLESGTYEQYF.

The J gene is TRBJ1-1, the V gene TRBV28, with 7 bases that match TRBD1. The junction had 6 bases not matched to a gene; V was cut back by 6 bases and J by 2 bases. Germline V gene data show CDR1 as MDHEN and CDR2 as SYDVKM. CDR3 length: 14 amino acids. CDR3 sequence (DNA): TGTGCCAGCAGCCTGACAGGGTCTAACACTGAAGCTTTCTTT. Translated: CASSLTGSNTEAFF.

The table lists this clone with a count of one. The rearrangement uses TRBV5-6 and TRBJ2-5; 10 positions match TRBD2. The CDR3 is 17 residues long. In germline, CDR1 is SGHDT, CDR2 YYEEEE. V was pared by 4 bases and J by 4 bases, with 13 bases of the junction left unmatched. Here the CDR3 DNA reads TGTGCCAGCAGCGTGAAGATGACTAGCGGGTCCGGAGAGACCCAGTACTTC. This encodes CASSVKMTSGSGETQYF.

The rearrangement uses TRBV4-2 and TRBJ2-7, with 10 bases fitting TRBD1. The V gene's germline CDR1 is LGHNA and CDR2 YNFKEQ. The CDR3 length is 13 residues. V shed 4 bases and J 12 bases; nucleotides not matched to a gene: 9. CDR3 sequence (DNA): TGTGCCAGCAGCCCTACCTTGACAGGGGGCGGGTACTTC. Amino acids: CASSPTLTGGGYF.